This TCR beta chain was found in a study of blood T cells in healthy people across ages. The overall study: In model experiments, template switching was able to capture about one barcoded beta molecule for every two T cells that were present.

Trimming cost V 0 bases and J 7 bases; bases outside gene matches: 10. The CDR3 has 18 amino acids. Germline V lookup: CDR1 LNHNV, CDR2 YYDKDF (reference sequence). Approximately 10 milliliters was the volume of peripheral blood drawn from each donor. Total RNA was isolated from each sample in quantities of at least 6 micrograms. The authors ran a second PCR of roughly 6 to 12 cycles using a sample-barcoded 5' primer and a J-beta primer mix. TCRdb redid the calling of the 5' RACE reads with MiXCR, one entry per CDR3 protein. The sample includes 1.5 million or so distinct CDR3 sequences, roughly 40% of them seen just once.

Sequenced material: blood. The sequence came from a woman in her late teens or twenties in good health. This chain joins TRBV15 and TRBJ2-7, with 15 bases lining up with TRBD2. Here the CDR3 DNA reads TGTGCCACCAGCAGAGATATACAGGGACTAGCGGGAGGACATGAGCAGTACTTC. Translated, it gives CATSRDIQGLAGGHEQYF.